This is a list of T cell receptor beta chains from one sample in a study of tumor-infiltrating lymphocytes in localized non-small cell lung cancer. TCRdb's copy holds only in-frame clones and misses some; the assay was immunoSEQ multiplex PCR. The top ten clones hold approximately 15% of a sample with 6,500 to 8,000 clones, 76% of them seen once. Sequences were obtained from uninvolved lung tissue not adjacent to the tumor. These receptors were obtained from a human donor with non-small cell lung cancer. The CDR3 runs from the conserved cysteine through the conserved F or W. The D gene is left open where the match is weak. Clone sizes are given selectively: once, few, many, or a class where the clone is expanded.

>TRBJ2-1|TRBV7-2|-|-
CASSPLMGSGNEQFF
TGTGCCAGCAGCCCCCTTATGGGGTCGGGCAATGAGCAGTTCTTC
>TRBJ2-7|TRBV9|-|-
CASSPRGWGSYEQYF
TGTGCCAGCAGCCCTCGGGGGTGGGGCTCCTACGAGCAGTACTTC
>TRBJ2-3|TRBV5-1|few|-
CASSLMAGSSTDTQYF
TGCGCCAGCAGCCTGATGGCAGGGTCTAGCACAGATACGCAGTATTTT
>TRBJ2-1|TRBV30|-|TRBD2
CAWSPGGPRDEQFF
TGTGCCTGGAGTCCGGGAGGGCCGCGGGATGAGCAGTTCTTC
>TRBJ2-1|TRBV19|once|-
CASSIPGNNEQFF
TGTGCCAGTAGTATCCCAGGGAACAATGAGCAGTTCTTC
>TRBJ1-5|TRBV5-4|-|TRBD1
CASSRDPGGNQPQHF
TGTGCCAGCAGCCGAGATCCAGGGGGAAATCAGCCCCAGCATTTT
>TRBJ1-1|TRBV13|-|-
CASSSYRAKAEAFF
TGTGCCAGCAGCTCCTACAGGGCGAAAGCTGAAGCTTTCTTT
>TRBJ2-7|TRBV10-2|-|-
CASSEGQYPTGQYF
TGCGCCAGCAGTGAGGGGCAGTACCCCACTGGGCAGTACTTC
>TRBJ2-2|TRBV7-8|-|TRBD1
CASSIGRTGTGELFF
TGTGCCAGCAGCATAGGGCGGACAGGGACCGGGGAGCTGTTTTTT
>TRBJ2-7|TRBV19|-|TRBD2
CASSIGLAVSSYEQYF
TGTGCCAGTAGTATAGGACTAGCGGTGAGCTCCTACGAGCAGTACTTC
>TRBJ2-5|TRBV27|-|-
CASSAGGNQETQYF
TGTGCCAGCAGCGCTGGGGGAAATCAAGAGACCCAGTACTTC
>TRBJ2-3|TRBV28|-|TRBD2
CASSLLSGRIPDTQYF
TGTGCCAGCAGTTTGTTGAGCGGGAGGATCCCAGATACGCAGTATTTT
>TRBJ2-1|TRBV18|-|TRBD2
CASSPRIGIAGHNEQFF
TGTGCCAGCTCACCACGGATCGGGATAGCGGGCCACAATGAGCAGTTCTTC
>TRBJ1-5|TRBV7-2|medium-sized|-
CASSFSSQPQHF
TGTGCCAGCAGCTTTAGTTCTCAGCCCCAGCATTTT
>TRBJ1-5|TRBV19|few|TRBD1
CASSRDRAGQPQHF
TGTGCCAGTAGCCGTGACAGGGCGGGCCAGCCCCAGCATTTT
>TRBJ1-2|TRBV7-2|-|-
CASSLDPAQVNGYTF
TGTGCCAGCAGCTTAGACCCGGCCCAGGTGAATGGCTACACCTTC
>TRBJ2-1|TRBV4-3|-|TRBD2
CASSKGTSGGYNEQFF
TGCGCCAGCAGCAAGGGGACTAGCGGGGGTTACAATGAGCAGTTCTTC
>TRBJ1-3|TRBV2|-|-
CASNIVNGNTIYF
TGTGCCAGCAATATCGTGAACGGAAACACCATATATTTT
>TRBJ1-3|TRBV6-5|-|-
CASRSTASGNTIYF
TGTGCCAGCAGATCCACGGCGTCTGGAAACACCATATATTTT
>TRBJ2-7|TRBV6-5|-|TRBD1
CASSYSFRQGIYEQYF
TGTGCCAGCAGTTACTCTTTCAGACAGGGCATCTACGAGCAGTACTTC
>TRBJ2-1|TRBV29-1|-|-
CSGGGRRSYNEQFF
TGCAGCGGGGGTGGGCGGCGCTCCTACAATGAGCAGTTCTTC
>TRBJ1-3|TRBV7-2|-|-
CASSPGLLGSGNTIYF
TGTGCCAGCAGCCCGGGACTTTTAGGGTCTGGAAACACCATATATTTT
>TRBJ2-5|TRBV7-3|-|-
CASSSGEETQYF
TGTGCCAGCAGCTCAGGAGAAGAGACCCAGTACTTC
>TRBJ2-1|TRBV6-1|few|-
CASSDPSRSYNEQFF
TGTGCCAGCAGTGACCCCAGTCGCTCCTACAATGAGCAGTTCTTC
>TRBJ2-7|TRBV4-2|-|-
CASSRGEEVHEQYF
TGTGCCAGCAGCCGGGGTGAGGAGGTCCACGAGCAGTACTTC
>TRBJ2-2|TRBV28|-|-
CASSLVGNTGELFF
TGTGCCAGCAGTTTAGTAGGGAACACCGGGGAGCTGTTTTTT
>TRBJ1-5|TRBV7-9|-|-
CASSLGDPLSPQHF
TGTGCCAGCAGCTTAGGGGACCCGTTATCGCCCCAGCATTTT
>TRBJ2-7|TRBV6-1|-|-
CASRASLQQYF
TGTGCCAGCAGGGCTAGTCTCCAGCAGTACTTC
>TRBJ2-1|TRBV9|-|TRBD2
CASSVSGASYNEQFF
TGTGCCAGCAGCGTTAGCGGGGCCTCCTACAATGAGCAGTTCTTC
>TRBJ1-2|TRBV16|few|TRBD1
CASSPTTGGKDGYTF
TGTGCCAGCAGCCCAACCACAGGGGGCAAGGATGGCTACACCTTC
>TRBJ2-1|TRBV28|-|TRBD1
CASSASGTGMGEQFF
TGTGCCAGCAGTGCCTCCGGGACAGGGATGGGTGAGCAGTTCTTC
>TRBJ2-7|TRBV10-3|-|-
CAITQGHEQYF
TGTGCCATCACCCAGGGCCACGAGCAGTACTTC
>TRBJ2-1|TRBV14|-|-
CASSSLGPPTRVGQFF
TGTGCCAGCAGCTCTTTGGGACCACCCACCAGGGTTGGGCAGTTCTTC
>TRBJ2-7|TRBV7-3|-|-
CASSLPPRSSYEQYF
TGTGCCAGCAGCTTACCCCCCAGGTCCTCCTACGAGCAGTACTTC
>TRBJ2-1|TRBV11-3|-|-
CASSSYDNEQFF
TGTGCCAGCAGCTCGTACGACAATGAGCAGTTCTTC
>TRBJ2-5|TRBV29-1|-|-
CSVDGTGMETQYF
TGCAGCGTTGACGGAACAGGGATGGAGACCCAGTACTTC
>TRBJ2-1|TRBV19|-|TRBD1
CASSIGTGRDEQFF
TGTGCCAGTAGTATTGGGACAGGTCGCGATGAGCAGTTCTTC
>TRBJ2-2|TRBV11-3|few|-
CASSGRTSNTGELFF
TGTGCCAGCAGCGGTAGGACATCTAACACCGGGGAGCTGTTTTTT
>TRBJ2-2|TRBV5-6|-|TRBD2
CASGLAGGGELFF
TGTGCCAGCGGACTAGCTGGGGGCGGGGAGCTGTTTTTT
>TRBJ2-3|TRBV5-3|-|-
CATSGPASGTDTQYF
TGTGCCACCTCGGGGCCAGCGTCGGGGACAGATACGCAGTATTTT
>TRBJ2-3|TRBV27|-|-
CASSEIAPGADTQYF
TGTGCCAGCAGTGAAATAGCTCCCGGGGCGGATACGCAGTATTTT
>TRBJ1-2|TRBV19|-|-
CASSPTGGDSYGYTF
TGTGCCAGTAGTCCGACGGGCGGTGACAGCTATGGCTACACCTTC
>TRBJ1-1|TRBV28|-|-
CASSLIMNTEAFF
TGTGCCAGCAGTTTAATTATGAACACTGAAGCTTTCTTT
>TRBJ2-7|TRBV5-6|-|TRBD1
CASSRRGQGSREQYF
TGTGCCAGCAGCCGACGGGGACAGGGATCGCGCGAGCAGTACTTC
>TRBJ1-1|TRBV27|once|-
CASSPQWGRDTEAFF
TGTGCCAGCAGTCCCCAGTGGGGGCGAGACACTGAAGCTTTCTTT
>TRBJ1-3|TRBV11-3|-|-
CASSLRSSGNTIYF
TGTGCCAGCAGCTTACGAAGCTCTGGAAACACCATATATTTT
>TRBJ2-3|TRBV5-1|-|TRBD2
CASSFLAGGPDTQYF
TGCGCCAGCAGCTTTCTAGCGGGGGGGCCAGATACGCAGTATTTT
>TRBJ2-3|TRBV5-1|-|-
CASSPRGRSDTQYF
TGCGCCAGCAGCCCCCGGGGAAGGTCGGATACGCAGTATTTT
>TRBJ2-7|TRBV9|-|-
CASSVGETEQYF
TGTGCCAGCAGCGTAGGCGAAACCGAGCAGTACTTC
>TRBJ1-2|TRBV14|-|TRBD1
CASSRLGGRGLNYGYTF
TGTGCCAGCAGCCGGTTAGGGGGCAGAGGGCTTAACTATGGCTACACCTTC
>TRBJ2-1|TRBV7-8|-|TRBD2
CASSLAVGGAYNEQFF
TGTGCCAGCAGCTTAGCCGTCGGGGGGGCTTACAATGAGCAGTTCTTC